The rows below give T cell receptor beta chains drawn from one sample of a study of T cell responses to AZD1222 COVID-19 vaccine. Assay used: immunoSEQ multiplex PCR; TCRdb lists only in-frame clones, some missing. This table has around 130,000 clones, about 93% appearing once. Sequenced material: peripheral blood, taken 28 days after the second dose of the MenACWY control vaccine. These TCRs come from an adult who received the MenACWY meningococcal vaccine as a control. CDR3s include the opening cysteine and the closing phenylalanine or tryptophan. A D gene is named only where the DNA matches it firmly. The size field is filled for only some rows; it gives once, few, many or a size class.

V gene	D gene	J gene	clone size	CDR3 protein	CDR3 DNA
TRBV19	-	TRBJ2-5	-	CASSIGGHPQETQYF	TGTGCCAGTAGTATCGGGGGACACCCGCAAGAGACCCAGTACTTC
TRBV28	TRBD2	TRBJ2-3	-	CASRKRELQSSTDTQYF	TGTGCCAGCAGGAAGCGGGAGCTTCAATCTAGCACAGATACGCAGTATTTT
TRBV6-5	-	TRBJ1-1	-	CASSPDRGQGTEAFF	TGTGCCAGCAGCCCCGACCGGGGGCAGGGCACTGAAGCTTTCTTT
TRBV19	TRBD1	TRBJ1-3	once	CASSDRASGNTIYF	TGTGCCAGTAGCGACAGGGCGTCTGGAAACACCATATATTTT
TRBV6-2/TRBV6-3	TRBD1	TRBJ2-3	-	CASSYSGTGPDTQYF	TGTGCCAGCAGTTACTCCGGGACAGGACCAGATACGCAGTATTTT
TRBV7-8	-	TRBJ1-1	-	CASSLAMNTEAFF	TGTGCCAGCAGCTTAGCCATGAACACTGAAGCTTTCTTT
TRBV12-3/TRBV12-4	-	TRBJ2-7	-	CASSFKSYEQYF	TGTGCCAGCAGTTTTAAAAGTTACGAGCAGTACTTC
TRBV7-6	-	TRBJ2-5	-	CASSRSGEQETQYF	TGTGCCAGCAGTCGCTCGGGGGAGCAAGAGACCCAGTACTTC
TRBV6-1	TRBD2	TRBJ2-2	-	CASSDRRGAGNTGELFF	TGTGCCAGCAGTGACCGGCGGGGGGCGGGGAACACCGGGGAGCTGTTTTTT
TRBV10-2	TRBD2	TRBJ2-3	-	CASSEYATSGAEVTDTQYF	TGCGCCAGCAGTGAGTATGCGACTAGCGGGGCTGAAGTAACAGATACGCAGTATTTT
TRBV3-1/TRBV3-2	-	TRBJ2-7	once	CASSQASYEQYF	TGTGCCAGCAGCCAAGCCAGCTACGAGCAGTACTTC